The present entry profiles one T cell receptor (beta chain) with its context. These data come from a study of blood T cell repertoires in COVID-19. For the study at large: Specimens from acute and convalescent COVID-19 originated in the United States, Italy and Spain. T cells, B-cell-depleted T cells, or PBMCs supplied cDNA or gDNA.

Original analysis: Amplifying reference gene primers gave estimates of nucleated cell counts. Method: immunoSEQ multiplex PCR; TCRdb's copy keeps in-frame clones and lacks some. The V and J calls and clone size are taken from that table; D and trimming were inferred from the DNA. This table holds roughly 230,000 clones, around 85% found once. V dropped 0 bases and J dropped 7 bases, with 6 bases sitting between them. This CDR3 is built from 13 residues. Sequenced input: peripheral blood. This chain uses TRBV12-3 or TRBV12-4 with TRBJ1-4; possible D gene TRBD1, 5 bases. This receptor was identified in a woman over 75 with acute or convalescent COVID-19. The CDR3 DNA reads TGTGCCAGCAGTTTAGCCCAGGGTGAAAAACTGTTTTTT. Its translation: CASSLAQGEKLFF.